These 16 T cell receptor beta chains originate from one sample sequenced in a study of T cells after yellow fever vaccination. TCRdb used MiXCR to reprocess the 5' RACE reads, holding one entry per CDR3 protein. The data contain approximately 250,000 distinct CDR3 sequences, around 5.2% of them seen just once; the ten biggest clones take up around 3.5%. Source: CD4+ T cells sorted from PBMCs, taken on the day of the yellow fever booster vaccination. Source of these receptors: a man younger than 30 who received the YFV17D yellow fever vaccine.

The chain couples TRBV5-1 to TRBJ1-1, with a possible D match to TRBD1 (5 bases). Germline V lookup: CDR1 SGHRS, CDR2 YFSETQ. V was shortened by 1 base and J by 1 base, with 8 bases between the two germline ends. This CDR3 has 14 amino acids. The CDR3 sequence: CASSLITGNTEAFF. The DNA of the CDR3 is TGCGCCAGCAGCTTGATAACAGGGAACACTGAAGCTTTCTTT.

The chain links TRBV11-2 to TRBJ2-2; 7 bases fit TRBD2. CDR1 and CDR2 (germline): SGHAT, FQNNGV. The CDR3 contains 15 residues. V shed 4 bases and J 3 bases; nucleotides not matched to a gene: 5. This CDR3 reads CASSWGGSYTGELFF. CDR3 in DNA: TGTGCCAGCAGCTGGGGGGGGTCTTACACCGGGGAGCTGTTTTTT. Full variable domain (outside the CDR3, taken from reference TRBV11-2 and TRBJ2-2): EAGVAQSPRYKIIEKRQSVAFWCNPISGHATLYWYQQILGQGPKLLIQFQNNGVVDDSQLPKDRFSAERLKGVDSTLKIQPAKLEDSAVYLCASSWGGSYTGELFFGEGSRLTVL.

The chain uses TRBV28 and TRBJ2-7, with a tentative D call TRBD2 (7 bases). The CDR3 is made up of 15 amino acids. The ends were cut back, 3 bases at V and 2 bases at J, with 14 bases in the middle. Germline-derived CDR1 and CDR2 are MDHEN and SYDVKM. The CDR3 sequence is CASSLGASGAYEQYV. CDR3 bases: TGTGCCAGCAGTTTGGGGGCTAGCGGTGCCTACGAGCAGTACGTC.

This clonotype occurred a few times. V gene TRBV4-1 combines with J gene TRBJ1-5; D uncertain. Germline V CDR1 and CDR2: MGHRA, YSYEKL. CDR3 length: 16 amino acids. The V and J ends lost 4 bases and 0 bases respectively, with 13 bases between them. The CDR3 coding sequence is TGCGCCAGCAGCCCCTCCAGGACTTATAGCAATCAGCCCCAGCATTTT. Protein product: CASSPSRTYSNQPQHF.

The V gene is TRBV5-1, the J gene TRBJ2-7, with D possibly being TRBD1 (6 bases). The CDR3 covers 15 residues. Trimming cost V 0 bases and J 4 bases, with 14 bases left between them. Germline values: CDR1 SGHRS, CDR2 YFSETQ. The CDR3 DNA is TGCGCCAGCAGCTTGGCGGCAGGGGATGCGTACGAGCAGTACTTC. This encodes CASSLAAGDAYEQYF.

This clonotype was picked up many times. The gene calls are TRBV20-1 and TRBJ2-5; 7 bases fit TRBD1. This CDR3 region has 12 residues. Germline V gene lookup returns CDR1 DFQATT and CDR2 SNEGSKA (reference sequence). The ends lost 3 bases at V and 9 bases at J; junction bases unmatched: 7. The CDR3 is CSARPTGVAQYF. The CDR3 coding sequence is TGCAGTGCTAGGCCTACAGGGGTAGCCCAGTACTTC.

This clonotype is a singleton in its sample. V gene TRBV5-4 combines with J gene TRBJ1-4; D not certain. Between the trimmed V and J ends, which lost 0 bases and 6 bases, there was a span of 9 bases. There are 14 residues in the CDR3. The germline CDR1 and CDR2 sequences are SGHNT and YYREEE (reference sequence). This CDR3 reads CASSLDRSDEKLFF. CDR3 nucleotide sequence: TGTGCCAGCAGCTTGGATAGGTCCGATGAAAAACTGTTTTTT.

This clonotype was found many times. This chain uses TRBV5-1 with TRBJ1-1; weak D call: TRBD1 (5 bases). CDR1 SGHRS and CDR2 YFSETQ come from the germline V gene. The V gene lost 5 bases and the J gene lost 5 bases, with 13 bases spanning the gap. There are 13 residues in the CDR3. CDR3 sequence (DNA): TGCGCCAGCAGAGTGGAGCAGGGTACTGAAGCTTTCTTT. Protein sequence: CASRVEQGTEAFF.

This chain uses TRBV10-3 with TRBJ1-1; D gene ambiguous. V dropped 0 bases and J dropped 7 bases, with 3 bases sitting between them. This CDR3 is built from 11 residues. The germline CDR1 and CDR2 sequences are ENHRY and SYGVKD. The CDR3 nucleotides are TGTGCCATCAGTGAGTCAATTGAAGCTTTCTTT. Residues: CAISESIEAFF.

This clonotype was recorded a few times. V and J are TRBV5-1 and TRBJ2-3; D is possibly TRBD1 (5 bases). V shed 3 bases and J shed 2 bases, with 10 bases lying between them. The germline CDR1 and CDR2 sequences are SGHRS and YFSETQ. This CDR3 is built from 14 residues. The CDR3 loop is CASSSAQATDTQYF. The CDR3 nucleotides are TGCGCCAGCAGCTCAGCACAGGCCACAGATACGCAGTATTTT.

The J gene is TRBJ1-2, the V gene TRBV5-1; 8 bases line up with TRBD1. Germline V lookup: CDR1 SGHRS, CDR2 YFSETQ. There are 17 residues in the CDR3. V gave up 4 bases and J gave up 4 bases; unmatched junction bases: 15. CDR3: CASSPATGVGRGYGYTF. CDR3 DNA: TGCGCCAGCAGCCCCGCGACAGGGGTAGGGCGTGGCTATGGCTACACCTTC.

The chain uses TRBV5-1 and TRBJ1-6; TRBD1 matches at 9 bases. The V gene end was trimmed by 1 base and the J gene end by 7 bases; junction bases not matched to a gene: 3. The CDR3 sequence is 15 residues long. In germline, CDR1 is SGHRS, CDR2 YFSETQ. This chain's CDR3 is CASSLIQGANSPLHF. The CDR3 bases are TGCGCCAGCAGCTTGATACAGGGGGCCAATTCACCCCTCCACTTT.

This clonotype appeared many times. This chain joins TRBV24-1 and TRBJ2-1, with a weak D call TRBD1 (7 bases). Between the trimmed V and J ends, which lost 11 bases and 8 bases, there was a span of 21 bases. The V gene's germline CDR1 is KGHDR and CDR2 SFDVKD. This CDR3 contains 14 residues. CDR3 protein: CAISPGGGFDEQFF. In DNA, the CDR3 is TGTGCCATCTCCCCAGGGGGAGGATTCGATGAGCAGTTCTTC.

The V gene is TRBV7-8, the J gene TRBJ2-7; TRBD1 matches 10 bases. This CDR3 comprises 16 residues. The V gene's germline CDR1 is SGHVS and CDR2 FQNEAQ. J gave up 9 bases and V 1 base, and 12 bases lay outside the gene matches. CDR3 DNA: TGTGCCAGCAGCTTAGTTATCGGGGACAGGGGCCGTGGGCAGTACTTC. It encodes CASSLVIGDRGRGQYF.

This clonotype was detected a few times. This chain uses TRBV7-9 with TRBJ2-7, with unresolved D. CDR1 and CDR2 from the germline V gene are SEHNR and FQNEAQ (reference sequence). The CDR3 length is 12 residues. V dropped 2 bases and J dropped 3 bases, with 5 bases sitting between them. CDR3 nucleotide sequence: TGTGCCAGCAGCTTACAGAACTACGAGCAGTACGTC. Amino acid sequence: CASSLQNYEQYV.

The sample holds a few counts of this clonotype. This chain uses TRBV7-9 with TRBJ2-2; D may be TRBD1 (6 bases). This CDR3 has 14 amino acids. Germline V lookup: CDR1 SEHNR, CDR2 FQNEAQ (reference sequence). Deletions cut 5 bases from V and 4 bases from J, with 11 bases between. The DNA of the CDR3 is TGTGCCAGCAGCCCCAGGGGAATCACCGGGGAGCTGTTTTTT. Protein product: CASSPRGITGELFF.